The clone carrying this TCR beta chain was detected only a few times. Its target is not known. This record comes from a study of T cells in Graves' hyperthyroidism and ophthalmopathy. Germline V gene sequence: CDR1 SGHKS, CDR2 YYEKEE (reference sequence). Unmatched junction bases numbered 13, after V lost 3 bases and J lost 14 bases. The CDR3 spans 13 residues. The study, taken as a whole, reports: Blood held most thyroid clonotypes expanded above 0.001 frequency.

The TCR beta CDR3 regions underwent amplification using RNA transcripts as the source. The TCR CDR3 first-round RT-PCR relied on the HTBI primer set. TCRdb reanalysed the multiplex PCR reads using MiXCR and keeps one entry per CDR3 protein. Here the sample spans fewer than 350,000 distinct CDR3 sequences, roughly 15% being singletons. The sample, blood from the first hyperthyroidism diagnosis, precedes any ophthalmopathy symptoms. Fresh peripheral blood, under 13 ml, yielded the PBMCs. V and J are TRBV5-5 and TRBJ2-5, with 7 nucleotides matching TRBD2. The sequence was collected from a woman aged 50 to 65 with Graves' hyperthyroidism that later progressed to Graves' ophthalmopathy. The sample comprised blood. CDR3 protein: CASSSIRTSTAYF. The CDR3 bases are TGTGCCAGCAGCTCCATTCGGACTAGTACTGCCTACTTC.